These 9 T cell receptor beta chains were all obtained from the same sample, sequenced in a study of radiotherapy plus CTLA-4 blockade in lung cancer. The method was immunoSEQ multiplex PCR; TCRdb's version includes in-frame clones alone and lacks a portion of them. Among about 110,000 clones listed, 81% were seen once. The sequencing used peripheral blood, collected from a patient treated with radiotherapy plus ipilimumab. These receptor sequences come from a human donor with non-small cell lung cancer that progressed on radiotherapy plus ipilimumab. Some clones in this sample may be carry-over from other donors' samples.

The rearrangement links TRBV2 to TRBJ2-5, with 9 positions matching TRBD2. This CDR3 comprises 13 residues. Unmatched junction bases numbered 7, after V lost 10 bases and J lost 4 bases. Germline V gives CDR1 SNHLY, CDR2 FYNNEI. The CDR3 sequence is CAIPGLAPETQYF. The CDR3 DNA sequence: TGTGCCATACCGGGACTAGCTCCAGAGACCCAGTACTTC.

This sequence joins TRBV9 and TRBJ1-2; TRBD1 is a possible D gene (6 bases). V was trimmed by 3 bases and J by 8 bases, leaving 20 bases between them. The CDR3 length is 15 residues. Per germline, CDR1 SGDLS and CDR2 YYNGEE. CDR3 in amino acids: CASSAGHLSTRGYTF. CDR3 sequence (DNA): TGTGCCAGCAGCGCGGGACACCTATCTACGAGGGGCTACACCTTC.

This chain connects TRBV6-5 to TRBJ1-6; weak D call: TRBD1 (6 bases). Trimming removed 5 bases from V and 8 bases from J, with 16 bases in between. CDR1 and CDR2 from the germline V gene are MNHEY and SVGAGI. This CDR3 has 15 residues. CDR3 sequence (DNA): TGTGCCAGCAGTAACGCCGGGACAATCGATTCACCCCTCCACTTT. It codes for CASSNAGTIDSPLHF.

This chain uses TRBV5-1 with TRBJ2-2; D gene unclear. Germline assignment: CDR1 SGHRS and CDR2 YFSETQ. The CDR3 loop spans 13 amino acids. V lost 0 bases and J 11 bases, leaving 11 bases between the germline ends. The CDR3 is CASSLDVSVELFF. DNA of the CDR3: TGCGCCAGCAGCTTGGACGTTTCTGTCGAGCTGTTTTTT.

The V call is TRBV29-1, the J call TRBJ2-7, with a tentative D call TRBD2 (5 bases). V lost 7 bases, J lost 0 bases, and 16 bases lay in between. The germline V gene encodes CDR1 SQVTM and CDR2 ANQGSEA. The CDR3 extends over 14 amino acids. The CDR3 here is CSAAIQEGSYEQYF. CDR3 DNA: TGCAGCGCTGCAATTCAAGAGGGCTCCTACGAGCAGTACTTC.

This clone came up a few times. The rearrangement uses TRBV19 and TRBJ2-7; D may be TRBD1 (6 bases). Germline CDR1 is LNHDA and CDR2 is SQIVND (reference sequence). The CDR3 sequence is 14 residues long. V lost 2 bases and J lost 6, with 14 bases in between. This CDR3 is CASSILQGGGEQYF. Here the CDR3 DNA reads TGTGCCAGTAGTATATTACAGGGTGGAGGCGAGCAGTACTTC.

J is TRBJ1-4 and V is TRBV4-3; D might be TRBD1 (6 bases). V was trimmed by 0 bases and J by 6 bases, leaving 14 bases between them. There are 16 residues in the CDR3. Looked up from germline, CDR1 is LGHNA and CDR2 is YSLEER. In DNA form, the CDR3 reads TGCGCCAGCAGCCAAGAAACAGGGAGGGTCGATGAAAAACTGTTTTTT. It translates to CASSQETGRVDEKLFF.

This clone was recorded once. The genes are TRBV11-2 and TRBJ2-3; D ambiguous. Trimming shortened V by 3 bases and J by 2 bases, and 9 bases separated the two germline ends. Germline values: CDR1 SGHAT, CDR2 FQNNGV. The CDR3 spans 14 residues. In DNA, the CDR3 is TGTGCCAGCAGCTTCCGCAGAAACACAGATACGCAGTATTTT. Amino acid sequence: CASSFRRNTDTQYF.

The gene calls are TRBV7-9 and TRBJ1-2; D ambiguous. CDR3 length equals 17 residues. Trimming removed 5 bases from V and 1 base from J, with 20 bases in between. Germline CDR1 SEHNR, CDR2 FQNEAQ (reference sequence). The CDR3 DNA sequence: TGTGCCAGCAGCCCCTCGGGAGACCTAATCGGTAACTATGGCTACACCTTC. Residues: CASSPSGDLIGNYGYTF.